One and the same sample provided the 13 T cell receptor beta chains below, sequenced in a study of cytomegalovirus exposure and HLA in healthy donors. This PCR relied on a set of 60 Vbeta primers and 13 Jbeta primers. Sequencing used immunoSEQ multiplex PCR; TCRdb keeps in-frame clones, though not all of them. The table has about 130,000 clones, over 70% seen once. The sample consisted of PBMCs. The receptors here all came from a woman in her forties in good health and CMV-seronegative.

This rearrangement joins TRBV9 to TRBJ1-6; D is unclear. Germline CDR1 SGDLS, CDR2 YYNGEE. CDR3 length: 13 residues. Trimming took off 0 bases at V and 10 bases at J, with 8 bases between the two ends. In DNA, the CDR3 is TGTGCCAGCAGCGTAGATGCGGGATCACCCCTCCACTTT. Protein: CASSVDAGSPLHF.

This rearrangement joins TRBV7-9 to TRBJ2-7, with 9 bases that match TRBD1. CDR1 and CDR2 (germline): SEHNR, FQNEAQ (reference sequence). The CDR3 consists of 12 residues. V shed 5 bases, J shed 9 bases, and the junction held 5 bases outside the gene matches. CDR3: CASSGTGLGQYF. CDR3 nucleotide sequence: TGTGCCAGCAGCGGGACAGGGTTAGGGCAGTACTTC.

The genes are TRBV23-1 and TRBJ1-2; no firm D call. TRBV23-1 is assigned to the ORF class and has an uncertain function. V shed 2 bases and J shed 7 bases, with 11 bases lying between them. There are 13 residues in the CDR3. CDR3: CASSQRQEVGYTF. The CDR3 DNA sequence: TGCGCCAGCAGTCAACGTCAGGAGGTTGGCTACACCTTC.

This CDR3 reads CASSPNRANEQFF. The CDR3 DNA reads as TGCGCCAGCAGCCCCAACAGGGCTAATGAGCAGTTCTTC. The rearrangement uses TRBV5-1 and TRBJ2-1; possible D gene TRBD1, 6 bases. CDR3 size: 13 residues. CDR1 is SGHRS, CDR2 YFSETQ, per germline. Trimming removed 4 bases at V and 7 bases at J, with 12 bases between.

The chain combines TRBV14 with TRBJ2-7, with D unclear. The CDR3 spans 14 residues. Trimming removed 2 bases from V and 6 bases from J, with 14 bases in between. CDR1 SGHDN and CDR2 FVKESK come from the germline V gene. CDR3 DNA: TGTGCCAGCAGCCAAAATGGGCGTCTATCCGAGCAGTACTTC. This codes for CASSQNGRLSEQYF. The entire variable domain, with the rest obtained from reference TRBV14 and TRBJ2-7, is as follows: EAGVTQFPSHSVIEKGQTVTLRCDPISGHDNLYWYRRVMGKEIKFLLHFVKESKQDESGMPNNRFLAERTGGTYSTLKVQPAELEDSGVYFCASSQNGRLSEQYFGPGTRLTVT.

This clone appeared a few times. J is TRBJ1-3 and V is TRBV10-3; tentative D call: TRBD1 (6 bases). The CDR3 runs 16 residues. V shed 4 bases and J shed 0 bases, with 13 bases lying between them. In germline, CDR1 is ENHRY, CDR2 SYGVKD. For the CDR3, the DNA is TGTGCCATCAGTGCCGCCGACAGGTACTCTGGAAACACCATATATTTT. It encodes CAISAADRYSGNTIYF.

This clone appeared a few times. The CDR3 DNA is TGTGCCAGCAGACGGAGAGCGGGAGAAAAGGATACGCAGTATTTT. This gives the protein CASRRRAGEKDTQYF. The rearrangement uses TRBV6-1 and TRBJ2-3, with 8 bases matching TRBD2. CDR3 length equals 15 residues. Germline-derived CDR1 and CDR2 are MNHNS and SASEGT. After removal of 6 bases from V and 6 bases from J, the junction contained 11 bases not matched to a gene.

The V and J genes are TRBV28 and TRBJ1-1, with a possible D match to TRBD1 (5 bases). The ends were cut back, 7 bases at V and 0 bases at J, with 21 bases in the middle. Germline CDR1 reads MDHEN; CDR2 reads SYDVKM. The CDR3 totals 17 residues. Here the CDR3 DNA reads TGTGCCAGCAACTTAGCCCCCCAGTGGGGCCTGAACACTGAAGCTTTCTTT. Translating it yields CASNLAPQWGLNTEAFF.

Only a few counts were recorded for this clone. This chain joins TRBV7-9 and TRBJ2-1; D gene unclear. CDR1 SEHNR and CDR2 FQNEAQ come from the germline V gene (reference sequence). There are 12 residues in the CDR3. With 8 bases removed from V and 1 base from J, the gap between germline ends came to 6 bases. The CDR3 sequence: CASAGSYNEQFF. The CDR3 nucleotides read TGTGCCAGCGCAGGTTCCTACAATGAGCAGTTCTTC.

This chain connects TRBV7-9 to TRBJ1-2; unclear D gene. Trimming left V 1 base short and J 8 bases short, with 5 bases between. The CDR3 is 11 amino acids. Germline loops: CDR1 SEHNR, CDR2 FQNEAQ (reference sequence). The CDR3 spells CASSLVQGYTF. The CDR3 nucleotides read TGTGCCAGCAGCTTAGTACAAGGCTACACCTTC.

The chain uses TRBV2 and TRBJ1-2; 10 bases are shared with TRBD1. The CDR3 is 16 residues long. CDR1 and CDR2 (germline): SNHLY, FYNNEI. The ends lost 4 bases at V and 3 bases at J; junction bases unmatched: 8. The CDR3 here is CASSVPTGTGDYGYTF. The CDR3 region has the DNA TGTGCCAGCAGTGTACCTACCGGGACAGGGGACTATGGCTACACCTTC.

The CDR3 protein is CASSQDLLSFRQEAFF. CDR3 bases: TGCGCCAGCAGCCAAGATTTGCTGTCGTTCCGACAAGAAGCTTTCTTT. The chain employs TRBV4-3 and TRBJ1-1; D remains unclear. Trimming pared 0 bases from V and 8 bases from J, leaving 19 bases between. Germline V CDR1 and CDR2: LGHNA, YSLEER. This CDR3 has 16 residues.

This chain links TRBV11-2 with TRBJ2-7; D ambiguous. The germline CDR1 and CDR2 sequences are SGHAT and FQNNGV. Trimming stripped 8 bases from V and 3 bases from J, with 14 bases between. CDR3 size: 13 residues. CDR3 DNA sequence: TGTGCCAGCGGGCCCCCCGATCGCTACGAGCAGTACTTC. Translating gives CASGPPDRYEQYF.